This paragraph reports one TCR beta chain. Its target is not known. The sample is drawn from a study of T cells in Graves' hyperthyroidism and ophthalmopathy. Study in general: Sampling of peripheral blood happened at initial diagnosis, prior to any treatment.

The authors took PBMCs from about 9.5 ml fresh peripheral blood. Notes on the study in general: With a median lead of approximately 6 months before onset, the model predicted ophthalmopathy. Blood also contained most expanded thyroid clonotypes above 0.001.

The ends lost 3 bases at V and 4 bases at J; junction bases unmatched: 5. Germline loops: CDR1 GTSNPN, CDR2 SVGIG (reference sequence). The CDR3 contains 16 residues. The CDR3 regions of TCR beta were amplified from RNA transcripts. The HTBI primer set drove a first-round RT-PCR of the TCR CDR3. TCRdb itself ran the multiplex PCR reads through MiXCR, one entry per CDR3 protein. Here the sample spans some 760,000 distinct CDR3 sequences, roughly 15% being singletons. This receptor was identified in a woman between 18 and 29 years old with Graves' hyperthyroidism. Sequencing input: blood. The chain combines TRBV30 with TRBJ2-2, with TRBD2 identical over 13 bases. CDR3 sequence reads: CAWRPWTSGSTGELFF. The CDR3, as DNA: TGTGCCTGGAGGCCGTGGACTAGCGGGAGCACCGGGGAGCTGTTTTTT. Based on the CDR3 plus reference TRBV30 and TRBJ2-2, the full variable domain is SQTIHQWPATLVQPVGSPLSLECTVEGTSNPNLYWYRQAAGRGLQLLFYSVGIGQISSEVPQNLSASRPQDRQFILSSKKLLLSDSGFYLCAWRPWTSGSTGELFFGEGSRLTVL.